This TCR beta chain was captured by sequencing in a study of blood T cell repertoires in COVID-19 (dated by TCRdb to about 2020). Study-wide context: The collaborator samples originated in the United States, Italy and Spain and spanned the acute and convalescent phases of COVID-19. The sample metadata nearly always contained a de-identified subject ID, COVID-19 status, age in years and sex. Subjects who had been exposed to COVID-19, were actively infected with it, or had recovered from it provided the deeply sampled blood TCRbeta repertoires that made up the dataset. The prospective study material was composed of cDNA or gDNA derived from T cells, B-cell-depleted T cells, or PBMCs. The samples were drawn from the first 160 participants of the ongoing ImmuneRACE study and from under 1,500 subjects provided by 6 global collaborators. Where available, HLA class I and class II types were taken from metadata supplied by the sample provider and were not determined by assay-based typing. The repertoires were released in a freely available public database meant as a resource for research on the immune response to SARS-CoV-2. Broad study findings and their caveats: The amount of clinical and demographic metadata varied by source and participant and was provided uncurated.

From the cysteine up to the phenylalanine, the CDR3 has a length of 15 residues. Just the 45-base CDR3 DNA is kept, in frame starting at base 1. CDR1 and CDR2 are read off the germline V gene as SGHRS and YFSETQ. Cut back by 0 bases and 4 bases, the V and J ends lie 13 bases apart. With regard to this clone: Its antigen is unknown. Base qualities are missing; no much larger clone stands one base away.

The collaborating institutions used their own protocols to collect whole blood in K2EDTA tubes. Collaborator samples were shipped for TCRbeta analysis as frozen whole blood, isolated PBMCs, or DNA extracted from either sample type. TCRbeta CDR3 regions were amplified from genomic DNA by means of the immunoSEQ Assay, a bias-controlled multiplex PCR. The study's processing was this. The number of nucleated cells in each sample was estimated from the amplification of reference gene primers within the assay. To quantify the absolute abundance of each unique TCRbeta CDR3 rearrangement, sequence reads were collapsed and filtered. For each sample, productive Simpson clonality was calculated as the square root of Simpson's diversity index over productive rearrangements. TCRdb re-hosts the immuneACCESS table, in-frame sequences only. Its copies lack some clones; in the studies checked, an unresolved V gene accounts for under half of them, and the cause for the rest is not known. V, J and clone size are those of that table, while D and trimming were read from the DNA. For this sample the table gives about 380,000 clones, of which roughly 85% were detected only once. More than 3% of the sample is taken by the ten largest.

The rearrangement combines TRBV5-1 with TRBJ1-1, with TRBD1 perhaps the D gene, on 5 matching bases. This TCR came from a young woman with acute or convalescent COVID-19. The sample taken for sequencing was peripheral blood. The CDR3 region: CASSLGREGTTEAFF. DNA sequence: TGCGCCAGCAGCTTGGGGAGGGAGGGGACCACTGAAGCTTTCTTT. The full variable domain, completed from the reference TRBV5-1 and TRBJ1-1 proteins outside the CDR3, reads KAGVTQTPRYLIKTRGQQVTLSCSPISGHRSVSWYQQTPGQGLQFLFEYFSETQRNKGNFPGRFSGRQFSNSRSEMNVSTLELGDSALYLCASSLGREGTTEAFFGQGTRLTVV.